The clone carrying this TCR beta chain was seen a single time. Its target is unknown. The method was immunoSEQ multiplex PCR; TCRdb's version includes in-frame clones alone and lacks a portion of them. The sample contains about 140,000 clones, less than 95% of which appear only once. The sample comes from a study of T cell responses to AZD1222 COVID-19 vaccine. Findings of the study overall: The peak T cell response came first, and repertoires were sampled only after it. Spike-specific TCR breadth and depth were elevated following two AZD1222 doses. Donor demographics were predominantly white British with a female majority; clonal diversity may be underestimated.

Per the germline V gene, CDR1 is LGHNA and CDR2 is YNFKEQ. CDR3 length equals 17 residues. V gave up 1 base and J gave up 2 bases; unmatched junction bases: 1. The source of this sequence is an adult who received the AZD1222 COVID-19 vaccine. The sample was peripheral blood, taken 28 days after the second AZD1222 dose. The chain has TRBV4-2 and TRBJ2-6; 11 bases match TRBD1. CDR3 region: CASSQGTGGAGANVLTF. The CDR3 DNA reads TGTGCCAGCAGCCAAGGGACAGGGGGCGCTGGGGCCAACGTCCTGACTTTC.